This T cell receptor beta chain was captured in a study of CD4 T cells in relation to SARS-CoV-2 and coronaviruses. Study-wide results and caveats: No crossreactivity against non-spike viral proteins was tested here.

In regard to this clone: Its antigen is unknown.

Measured with immunoSEQ multiplex PCR; TCRdb has only the in-frame clones, and not every one. The table lists fewer than 25,000 clones, 65% to 80% of them singletons, with roughly 15% in the top ten. Before the COVID-19 pandemic, during about 2010-2018, CD4+ T cells were taken from unexposed donors. After roughly 9 days of culture, CD4+ T cells were isolated. Germline V gene sequence: CDR1 SGHRS, CDR2 YFSETQ. The CDR3 contains 14 residues. V lost 1 base, J lost 4 bases, and 9 bases lay in between. The sequencing sample was made of CD4+ T cells from PBMCs, cultured in vitro. The sequence derives from a human donor in good health. The chain links TRBV5-1 to TRBJ2-1; D gene uncertain. The CDR3 region is CASSLKQNYNEQFF. CDR3 in DNA: TGCGCCAGCAGCTTGAAACAGAATTACAATGAGCAGTTCTTC.